This T cell receptor beta chain was identified during a study of blood T cell repertoires in COVID-19. Study-wide context: COVID-19 samples collected from the United States, Italy and Spain covered acute and convalescent phases. In each case, the material was cDNA or gDNA derived from T cells, B-cell-depleted T cells, or PBMCs.

Participant age was roughly 18 to 90 years, and participants resided in 25 or so US areas. Categorization into cohorts depended on clinical history that participants reported. Assay used: immunoSEQ multiplex PCR; TCRdb lists only in-frame clones, some missing. The table records 350,000 to 450,000 clones, 80% to 95% of them present only once. Sequencing was performed on PBMCs or T cells enriched from blood (not recorded which). This TCR was sampled from a woman aged 40 to 50 who had been exposed to COVID-19.

The CDR3 sequence is CASSIGQGVNQPQHF. The CDR3 DNA reads as TGTGCCAGCAGTATTGGACAGGGTGTCAATCAGCCCCAGCATTTT. The V gene is TRBV6-5, the J gene TRBJ1-5; 8 bases align to TRBD1. This CDR3 comprises 15 residues. V gave up 5 bases and J gave up 3 bases; unmatched junction bases: 6. Germline V gene lookup returns CDR1 MNHEY and CDR2 SVGAGI.